These 7 T cell receptor beta chains share one sample of origin, sequenced in a study of PD-1 blockade in classical Hodgkin lymphoma. Only in-frame clones appear in the TCRdb table, and some are missing; sequencing was by immunoSEQ multiplex PCR. The sample includes roughly 17,000 clones, roughly four fifths seen only once; the top ten take about 14%. Time point meaning: cycle 4 day 1 (C4D1), after 5 to 7 weeks of nivolumab. Each patient's relapse followed autologous stem cell transplantation, and brentuximab vedotin exposure varied. Material: peripheral blood mononuclear cells (PBMCs), obtained before the fourth cycle of nivolumab. Source of these receptors: a human donor with classical Hodgkin lymphoma.

The chain employs TRBV28 and TRBJ1-1; D is unresolved. Germline V gene lookup returns CDR1 MDHEN and CDR2 SYDVKM. The V gene lost 6 bases and the J gene lost 1 base, with 15 bases spanning the gap. This CDR3 region has 15 residues. The CDR3 region is CASREAPIGNTEAFF. DNA for the CDR3: TGTGCCAGCAGAGAGGCCCCGATCGGGAACACTGAAGCTTTCTTT.

V gene TRBV7-8 combines with J gene TRBJ2-3, with 11 bases that match TRBD2. This CDR3 has 19 amino acids. The ends lost 4 bases at V and 1 base at J; junction bases unmatched: 13. Germline V gene data show CDR1 as SGHVS and CDR2 as FQNEAQ. For the CDR3, the DNA is TGTGCCAGCAGCTCACCTGGCGTAGCGGGGGGGCCACGCACAGATACGCAGTATTTT. As protein: CASSSPGVAGGPRTDTQYF.

The chain recombines TRBV6-5 with TRBJ1-2, with D perhaps matching TRBD1 (5 bases). The germline V gene encodes CDR1 MNHEY and CDR2 SVGAGI. The germline V and J ends were trimmed by 4 bases and 0 bases, with 9 bases remaining between them. CDR3 size: 14 residues. The CDR3 loop is CASSWDLSNYGYTF. In DNA, the CDR3 is TGTGCCAGCAGTTGGGACCTCTCTAACTATGGCTACACCTTC.

The gene calls are TRBV19 and TRBJ2-7; D remains unclear. Germline loops: CDR1 LNHDA, CDR2 SQIVND (reference sequence). V was shortened by 3 bases and J by 3 bases, with 15 bases between the two germline ends. This CDR3 comprises 15 residues. The CDR3 loop is CASSIGVGWVYEQYF. CDR3 sequence (DNA): TGTGCCAGTAGTATTGGTGTGGGGTGGGTCTACGAGCAGTACTTC.

V and J are TRBV7-8 and TRBJ1-6, with TRBD1 as a possible D gene (6 bases). The V and J ends lost 5 bases and 10 bases respectively, with 18 bases between them. CDR1 and CDR2 (germline): SGHVS, FQNEAQ. This CDR3 contains 15 residues. In nucleotides, the CDR3 is TGTGCCAGCAGCCTCCGCACAGGGAGCGAATCACCCCTCCACTTT. It is translated as CASSLRTGSESPLHF.

The rearrangement links TRBV6-1 to TRBJ1-1, with TRBD1 identical over 7 bases. Germline CDR1 MNHNS, CDR2 SASEGT. CDR3 length: 15 residues. The V gene end was trimmed by 6 bases and the J gene end by 3 bases; junction bases not matched to a gene: 10. CDR3 sequence: CASRKTGAADTEAFF. The CDR3 nucleotides read TGTGCCAGCAGAAAAACAGGGGCGGCGGACACTGAAGCTTTCTTT.

The chain links TRBV19 to TRBJ1-1; TRBD1 might be the D (6 bases). The CDR3 runs 13 residues. Trimming shortened V by 5 bases and J by 11 bases, and 18 bases separated the two germline ends. Germline V gene lookup returns CDR1 LNHDA and CDR2 SQIVND (reference sequence). CDR3 sequence: CASSGRGSLFAFF. The CDR3 region has the DNA TGTGCCAGTAGTGGCAGGGGTTCACTGTTTGCTTTCTTT.